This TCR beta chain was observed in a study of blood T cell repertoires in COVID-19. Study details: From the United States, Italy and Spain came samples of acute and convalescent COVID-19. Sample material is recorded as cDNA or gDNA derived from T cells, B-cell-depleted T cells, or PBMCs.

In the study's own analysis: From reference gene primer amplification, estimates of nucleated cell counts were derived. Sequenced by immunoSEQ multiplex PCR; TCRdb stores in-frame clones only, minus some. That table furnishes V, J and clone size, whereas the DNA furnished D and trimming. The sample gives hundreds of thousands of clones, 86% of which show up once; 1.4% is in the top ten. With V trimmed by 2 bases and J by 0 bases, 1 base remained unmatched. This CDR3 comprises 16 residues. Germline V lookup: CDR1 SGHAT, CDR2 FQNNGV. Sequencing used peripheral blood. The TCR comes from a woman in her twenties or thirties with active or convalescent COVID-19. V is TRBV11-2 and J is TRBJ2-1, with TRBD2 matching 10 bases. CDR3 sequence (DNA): TGTGCCAGCAGCTTACTAGCGGGAGCCTCCTACAATGAGCAGTTCTTC. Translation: CASSLLAGASYNEQFF.